This T cell receptor (beta chain) was sequenced for a study of brain T cells in children with intractable seizures. Time point described: blood from clinic visit 5 months post-surgery; TSC patient then seizure free. This CDR3 region has 11 residues. Germline assignment: CDR1 DFQATT and CDR2 SNEGSKA (reference sequence). Trimming shortened V by 3 bases and J by 3 bases, and 5 bases separated the two germline ends. Points on this clone: What it recognizes is unknown.

Study results and caveats: Clones missing pre-surgery may reflect undersampling of that blood sample.

Some clones are missing from TCRdb's copy, which holds only in-frame ones; the method was immunoSEQ multiplex PCR. The table records 300,000 to 400,000 clones, 93% of them present only once. The sequence was collected from a boy in the first two years of life with tuberous sclerosis and intractable seizures. The chain carries TRBV20-1 and TRBJ1-2; D is undetermined. Sequenced material: peripheral blood, taken roughly 5 months after surgery. The CDR3 region is CSASDYYGYTF. The CDR3, as DNA: TGCAGTGCTAGCGACTACTATGGCTACACCTTC.